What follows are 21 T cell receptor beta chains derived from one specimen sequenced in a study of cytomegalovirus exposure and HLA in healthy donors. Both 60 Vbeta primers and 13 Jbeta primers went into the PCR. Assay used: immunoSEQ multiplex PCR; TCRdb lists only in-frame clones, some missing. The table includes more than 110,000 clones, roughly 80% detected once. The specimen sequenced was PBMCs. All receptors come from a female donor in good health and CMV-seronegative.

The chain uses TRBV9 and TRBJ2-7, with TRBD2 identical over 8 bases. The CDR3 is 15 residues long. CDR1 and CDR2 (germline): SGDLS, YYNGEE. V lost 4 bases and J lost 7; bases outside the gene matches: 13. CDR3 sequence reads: CASSPSGGADYEQYF. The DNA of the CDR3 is TGTGCCAGCAGCCCATCGGGGGGGGCGGACTATGAGCAGTACTTC.

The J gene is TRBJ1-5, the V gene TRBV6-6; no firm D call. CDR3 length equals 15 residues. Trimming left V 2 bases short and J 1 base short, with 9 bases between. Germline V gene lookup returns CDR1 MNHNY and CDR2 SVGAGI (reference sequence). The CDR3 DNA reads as TGTGCCAGCAGTTACGTGGGAGGGAGCAATCAGCCCCAGCATTTT. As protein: CASSYVGGSNQPQHF.

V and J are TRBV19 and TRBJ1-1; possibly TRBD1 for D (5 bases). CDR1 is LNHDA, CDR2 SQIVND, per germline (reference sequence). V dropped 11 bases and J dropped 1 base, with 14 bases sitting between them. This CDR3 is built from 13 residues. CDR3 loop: CAVQNDRNTEAFF. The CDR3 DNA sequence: TGTGCCGTTCAAAATGACAGGAACACTGAAGCTTTCTTT.

DNA for the CDR3: TGTGCCAGCAGTTTTTCTGGGGGCACCTACGAGCAGTACTTC. It yields the protein CASSFSGGTYEQYF. The chain carries TRBV27 and TRBJ2-7; D may be TRBD1 (6 bases). Germline CDR1 is MNHEY and CDR2 is SMNVEV (reference sequence). Trimming took off 3 bases at V and 2 bases at J, with 11 bases between the two ends. This CDR3 is 14 amino acids long.

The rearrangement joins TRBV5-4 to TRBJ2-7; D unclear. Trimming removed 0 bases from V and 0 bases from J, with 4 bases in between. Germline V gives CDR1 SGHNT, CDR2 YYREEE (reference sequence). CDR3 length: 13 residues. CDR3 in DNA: TGTGCCAGCAGCTTGGGGGCCTCCTACGAGCAGTACTTC. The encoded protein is CASSLGASYEQYF.

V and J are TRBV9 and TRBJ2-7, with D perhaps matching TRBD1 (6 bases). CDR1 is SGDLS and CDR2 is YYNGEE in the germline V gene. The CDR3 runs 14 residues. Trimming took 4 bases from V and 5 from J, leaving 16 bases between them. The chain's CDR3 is CASSREQGRNEQYF. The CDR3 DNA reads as TGTGCCAGCAGCCGGGAACAGGGACGCAACGAGCAGTACTTC.

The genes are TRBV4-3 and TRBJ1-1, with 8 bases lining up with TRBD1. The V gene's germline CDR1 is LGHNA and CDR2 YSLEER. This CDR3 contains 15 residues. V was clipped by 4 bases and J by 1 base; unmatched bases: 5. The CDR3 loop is CASSPDRGANTEAFF. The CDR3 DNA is TGCGCCAGCAGCCCCGACAGGGGAGCGAACACTGAAGCTTTCTTT.

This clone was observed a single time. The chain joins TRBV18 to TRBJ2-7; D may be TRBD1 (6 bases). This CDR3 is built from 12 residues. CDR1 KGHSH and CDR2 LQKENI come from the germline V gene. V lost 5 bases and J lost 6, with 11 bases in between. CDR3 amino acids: CASSATGREQYF. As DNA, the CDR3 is TGTGCCAGCTCAGCGACAGGACGCGAGCAGTACTTC.

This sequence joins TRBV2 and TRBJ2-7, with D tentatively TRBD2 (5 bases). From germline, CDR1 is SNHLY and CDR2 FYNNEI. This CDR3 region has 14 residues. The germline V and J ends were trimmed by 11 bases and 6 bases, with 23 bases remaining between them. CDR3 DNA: TGTGCCTCCCGGGTAGGGAGCGTCTCGGTCGAGCAGTACTTC. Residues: CASRVGSVSVEQYF. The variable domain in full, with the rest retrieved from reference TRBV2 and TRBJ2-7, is EPEVTQTPSHQVTQMGQEVILRCVPISNHLYFYWYRQILGQKVEFLVSFYNNEISEKSEIFDDQFSVERPDGSNFTLKIRSTKLEDSAMYFCASRVGSVSVEQYFGPGTRLTVT.

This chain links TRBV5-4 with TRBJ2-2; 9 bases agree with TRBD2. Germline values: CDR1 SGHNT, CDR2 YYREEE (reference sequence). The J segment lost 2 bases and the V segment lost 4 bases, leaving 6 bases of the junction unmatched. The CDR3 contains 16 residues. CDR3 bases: TGTGCCAGCAGCGGAGGACTAGCGCCTAACACCGGGGAGCTGTTTTTT. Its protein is CASSGGLAPNTGELFF.

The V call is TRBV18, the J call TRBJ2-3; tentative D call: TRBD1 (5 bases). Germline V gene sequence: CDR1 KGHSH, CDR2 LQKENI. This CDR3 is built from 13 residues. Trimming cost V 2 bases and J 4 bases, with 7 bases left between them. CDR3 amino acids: CASSPDSADTQYF. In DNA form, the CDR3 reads TGTGCCAGCTCACCAGACAGTGCAGATACGCAGTATTTT.

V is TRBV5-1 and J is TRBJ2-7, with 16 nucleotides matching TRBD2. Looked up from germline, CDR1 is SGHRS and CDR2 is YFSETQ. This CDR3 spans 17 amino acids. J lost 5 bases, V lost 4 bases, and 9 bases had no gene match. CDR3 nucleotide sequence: TGCGCCAGCAGCCCTGGGACTAGCGGGAGGGCCCTCCACGAGCAGTACTTC. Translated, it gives CASSPGTSGRALHEQYF.

CDR3 residues: CAWTGYHTEAFF. CDR3 in DNA: TGTGCCTGGACAGGGTATCATACTGAAGCTTTCTTT. The V gene is TRBV30, the J gene TRBJ1-1; tentative D call: TRBD1 (5 bases). V was shortened by 4 bases and J by 5 bases, with 11 bases between the two germline ends. Per the germline V gene, CDR1 is GTSNPN and CDR2 is SVGIG (reference sequence). There are 12 residues in the CDR3.

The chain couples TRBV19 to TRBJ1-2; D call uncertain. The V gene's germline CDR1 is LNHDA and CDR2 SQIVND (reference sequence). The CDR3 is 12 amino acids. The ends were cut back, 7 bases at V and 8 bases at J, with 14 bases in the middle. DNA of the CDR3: TGTGCCAGTACCGAGGGAGGGTGCGGCTACACCTTC. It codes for CASTEGGCGYTF.

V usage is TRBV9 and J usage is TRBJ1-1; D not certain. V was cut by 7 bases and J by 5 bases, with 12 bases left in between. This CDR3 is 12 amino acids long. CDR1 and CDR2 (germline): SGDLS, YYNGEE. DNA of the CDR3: TGTGCCAGCGGAGGCGCCTTTACTGAAGCTTTCTTT. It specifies CASGGAFTEAFF. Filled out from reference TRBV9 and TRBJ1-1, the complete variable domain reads DSGVTQTPKHLITATGQRVTLRCSPRSGDLSVYWYQQSLDQGLQFLIQYYNGEERAKGNILERFSAQQFPDLHSELNLSSLELGDSALYFCASGGAFTEAFFGQGTRLTVV.

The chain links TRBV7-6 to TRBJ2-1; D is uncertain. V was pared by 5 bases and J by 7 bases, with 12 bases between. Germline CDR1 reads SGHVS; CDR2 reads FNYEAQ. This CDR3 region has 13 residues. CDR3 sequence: CASSPGFRNEQFF. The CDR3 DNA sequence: TGTGCCAGCAGCCCCGGGTTTCGGAATGAGCAGTTCTTC.

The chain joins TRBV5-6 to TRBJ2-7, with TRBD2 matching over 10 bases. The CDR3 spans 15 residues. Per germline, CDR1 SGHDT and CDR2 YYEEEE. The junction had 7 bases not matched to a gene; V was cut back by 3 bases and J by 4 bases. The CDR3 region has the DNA TGTGCCAGCAGCTATTTAAGCGGGAGGGGATACGAGCAGTACTTC. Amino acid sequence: CASSYLSGRGYEQYF.

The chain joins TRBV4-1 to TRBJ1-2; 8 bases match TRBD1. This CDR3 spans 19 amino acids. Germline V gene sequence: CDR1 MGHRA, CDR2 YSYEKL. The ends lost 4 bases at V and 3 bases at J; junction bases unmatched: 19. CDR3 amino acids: CASSPRGRGGTGLYYGYTF. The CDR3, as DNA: TGCGCCAGCAGCCCGCGGGGGAGGGGAGGGACAGGCCTTTACTATGGCTACACCTTC.

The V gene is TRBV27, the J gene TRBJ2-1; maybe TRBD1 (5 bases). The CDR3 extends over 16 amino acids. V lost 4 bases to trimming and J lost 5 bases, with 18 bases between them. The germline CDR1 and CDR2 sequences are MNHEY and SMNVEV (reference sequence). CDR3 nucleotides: TGTGCCAGCAGTTCAAGCCCGCTAGTGGGGCACAATGAGCAGTTCTTC. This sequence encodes CASSSSPLVGHNEQFF.

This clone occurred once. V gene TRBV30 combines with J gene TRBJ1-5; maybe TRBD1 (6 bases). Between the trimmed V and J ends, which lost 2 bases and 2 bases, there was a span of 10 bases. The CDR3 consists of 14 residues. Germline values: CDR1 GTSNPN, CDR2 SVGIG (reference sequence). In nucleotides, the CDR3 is TGTGCCTGGAGTTGGGGGCTAGGCAATCAGCCCCAGCATTTT. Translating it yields CAWSWGLGNQPQHF.

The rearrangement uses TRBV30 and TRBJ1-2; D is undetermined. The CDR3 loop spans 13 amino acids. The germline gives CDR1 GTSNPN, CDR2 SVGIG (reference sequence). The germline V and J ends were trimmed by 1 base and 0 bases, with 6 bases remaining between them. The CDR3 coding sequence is TGTGCCTGGAGTGCAGGTACTAACTATGGCTACACCTTC. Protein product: CAWSAGTNYGYTF.